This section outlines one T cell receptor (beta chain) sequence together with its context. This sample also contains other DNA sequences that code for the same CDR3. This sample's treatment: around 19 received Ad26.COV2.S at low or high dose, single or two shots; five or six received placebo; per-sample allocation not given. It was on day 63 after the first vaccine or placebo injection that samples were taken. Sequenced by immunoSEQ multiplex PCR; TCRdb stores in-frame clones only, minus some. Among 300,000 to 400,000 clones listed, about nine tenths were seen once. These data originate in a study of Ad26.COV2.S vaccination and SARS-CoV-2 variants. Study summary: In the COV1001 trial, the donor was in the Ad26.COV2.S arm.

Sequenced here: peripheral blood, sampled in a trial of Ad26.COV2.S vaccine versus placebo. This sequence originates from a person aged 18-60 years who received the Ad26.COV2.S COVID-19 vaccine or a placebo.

The CDR3 spells CASSATSSYNEQFF. The CDR3 DNA sequence: TGTGCCAGCAGCGCGACTAGCTCCTACAATGAGCAGTTCTTC. This chain links TRBV9 with TRBJ2-1, with D maybe TRBD2 (6 bases). Germline assignment: CDR1 SGDLS and CDR2 YYNGEE. Trimming stripped 3 bases from V and 0 bases from J, with 7 bases between. The CDR3 extends over 14 amino acids.